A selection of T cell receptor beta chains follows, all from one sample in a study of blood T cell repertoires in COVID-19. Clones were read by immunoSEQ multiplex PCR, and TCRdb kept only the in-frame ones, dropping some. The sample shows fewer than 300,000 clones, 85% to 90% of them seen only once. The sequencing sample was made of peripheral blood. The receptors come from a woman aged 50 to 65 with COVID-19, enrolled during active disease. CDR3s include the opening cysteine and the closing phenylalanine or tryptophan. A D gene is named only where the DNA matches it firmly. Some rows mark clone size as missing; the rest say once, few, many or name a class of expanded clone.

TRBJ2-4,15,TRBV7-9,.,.,CASSETDSHLNIQYF,TGTGCCAGCAGCGAAACGGACTCGCACCTTAACATTCAGTACTTC
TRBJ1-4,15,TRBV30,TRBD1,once,CAWSPGTGVSEKLFF,TGTGCCTGGAGCCCTGGGACAGGGGTTAGTGAAAAACTGTTTTTT
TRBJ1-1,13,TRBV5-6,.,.,CASSLGYTIEAFF,TGTGCCAGCAGCTTGGGCTATACCATTGAAGCTTTCTTT
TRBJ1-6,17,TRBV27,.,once,CASRMGTPSVNNSPLHF,TGTGCCAGCAGGATGGGGACACCATCCGTAAATAATTCACCCCTCCACTTT
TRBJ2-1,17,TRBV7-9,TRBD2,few,CASSLKRRLAPYNEQFF,TGTGCCAGCAGCTTAAAAAGGCGACTAGCGCCATACAATGAGCAGTTCTTC
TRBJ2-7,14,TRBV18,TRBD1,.,CASSRGKGAYEQYF,TGTGCCAGCTCCAGAGGCAAGGGGGCTTACGAGCAGTACTTC
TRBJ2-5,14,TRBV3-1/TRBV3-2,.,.,CASGVEGVGETQYF,TGTGCCAGCGGGGTCGAGGGCGTTGGGGAGACCCAGTACTTC
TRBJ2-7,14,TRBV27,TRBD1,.,CASTLTGGVNEQYF,TGTGCCAGCACCCTGACAGGGGGCGTCAACGAGCAGTACTTC
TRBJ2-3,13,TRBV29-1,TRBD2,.,CSVKTSGTDTQYF,TGCAGCGTGAAGACTAGCGGCACAGATACGCAGTATTTT
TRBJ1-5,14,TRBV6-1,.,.,CASSSQGLNQPQHF,TGTGCCAGCAGTTCCCAGGGACTCAATCAGCCCCAGCATTTT
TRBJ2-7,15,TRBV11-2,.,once,CASSPGLTRSYEQYF,TGTGCCAGCAGCCCGGGACTTACTAGGAGCTACGAGCAGTACTTC
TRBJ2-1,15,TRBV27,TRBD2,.,CASSPGTSGSDEQFF,TGTGCCAGCAGTCCGGGGACTAGCGGGAGCGATGAGCAGTTCTTC
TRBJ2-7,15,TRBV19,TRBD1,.,CASSPMGDRVREQYF,TGTGCCAGTAGCCCCATGGGAGACAGGGTGCGTGAGCAGTACTTC
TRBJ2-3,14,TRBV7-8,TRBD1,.,CASSTGQGSDTQYF,TGTGCCAGCAGCACAGGACAGGGTTCAGATACGCAGTATTTT
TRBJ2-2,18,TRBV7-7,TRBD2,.,CASSLGSLAGLNTGELFF,TGTGCCAGCAGCTTAGGGTCTCTAGCGGGGTTGAACACCGGGGAGCTGTTTTTT